In its sample, the clone carrying this T cell receptor (beta chain) was seen a few times. The sample belongs to a study of T-cell memory formation after mild COVID-19. TCRdb fed the 5' RACE reads into MiXCR, producing one record per CDR3 protein. The table lists roughly 190,000 distinct CDR3 sequences, around 30% of them singletons. The TCR sequence derives from an adult woman who had mild COVID-19 (a few samples of this study predate the infection). Cell type and time point are not known. Material for sequencing was PBMCs or a T cell subset sorted from them (not recorded which).

The CDR3 here is CASGPRGAGSPLHF. The CDR3 coding sequence is TGTGCCAGCGGCCCGCGAGGGGCAGGATCACCCCTCCACTTT. The rearrangement joins TRBV27 to TRBJ1-6; D may be TRBD1 (5 bases). Germline V gene lookup returns CDR1 MNHEY and CDR2 SMNVEV (reference sequence). The CDR3 runs 14 residues. Trimming removed 8 bases from V and 10 bases from J, with 18 bases in between.